This is a list of T cell receptor beta chains from one sample in a study of blood T cell repertoires in COVID-19. Sequencing was performed with immunoSEQ multiplex PCR; in TCRdb, only in-frame clones are kept and a portion is missing. The sample lists approximately 130,000 clones, about 86% seen once, with about 17% in the top ten. Sample: peripheral blood. Receptors originate from a woman aged 45 to 65 who had recovered from COVID-19. CDR3s include the opening cysteine and the closing phenylalanine or tryptophan. D genes are given only for firm matches. Part of the rows lack a size; the others show once, few, many or a class for expanded clones.

few	TRBJ1-1	TRBD1	TRBV2	CASSERTGRNTEAFF	TGTGCCAGCAGTGAACGGACAGGGCGGAACACTGAAGCTTTCTTT
-	TRBJ1-1	-	TRBV10-2	CASARRTNTEAFF	TGCGCCAGCGCCAGGAGGACGAACACTGAAGCTTTCTTT
-	TRBJ2-2	-	TRBV19	CASSGRQGSYLTGELFF	TGTGCCAGTAGTGGGCGTCAGGGTTCATACCTCACCGGGGAGCTGTTTTTT
-	TRBJ2-5	TRBD1	TRBV2	CASNMRGTEETQYF	TGTGCCAGCAACATGAGGGGGACAGAAGAGACCCAGTACTTC
-	TRBJ2-7	-	TRBV21-1	CASSKKWLAGVSAYEQYF	TGTGCCAGCAGCAAAAAATGGCTAGCGGGAGTTTCCGCCTACGAGCAGTACTTC
-	TRBJ1-1	TRBD1	TRBV9	CASSVTGSNTEAFF	TGTGCCAGCAGCGTGACAGGGTCTAACACTGAAGCTTTCTTT
once	TRBJ2-3	-	TRBV7-8	CASSLSGYTDTQYF	TGTGCCAGCAGCTTATCAGGTTACACAGATACGCAGTATTTT
-	TRBJ1-5	-	TRBV2	CASRGGGTGNQPQHF	TGTGCCAGCAGGGGGGGTGGCACAGGCAATCAGCCCCAGCATTTT
-	TRBJ2-7	TRBD1	TRBV27	CASITPGQGLYEQYF	TGTGCCAGCATAACGCCGGGACAGGGTTTATACGAGCAGTACTTC
-	TRBJ1-2	TRBD1	TRBV5-6	CASSWDRLNYGYTF	TGTGCCAGCAGCTGGGACAGACTTAACTATGGCTACACCTTC
-	TRBJ1-4	TRBD1	TRBV7-8	CASSPTDRDVEKLFF	TGTGCCAGCAGCCCCACCGACAGGGACGTTGAAAAACTGTTTTTT
-	TRBJ2-7	TRBD2	TRBV6-1	CASSEWASGDYEQYF	TGTGCCAGCAGTGAATGGGCTAGCGGGGATTACGAGCAGTACTTC
-	TRBJ2-5	-	TRBV4-2	CASSQDYAVETQYF	TGTGCCAGCAGCCAAGACTACGCCGTTGAGACCCAGTACTTC
-	TRBJ1-1	-	TRBV6-1	CASSEETGRGNTEAFF	TGTGCCAGCAGTGAAGAGACAGGCCGAGGGAACACTGAAGCTTTCTTT
once	TRBJ2-7	-	TRBV5-5	CASSLAHSYEQYF	TGTGCCAGCAGCTTGGCCCACTCCTACGAGCAGTACTTC
-	TRBJ2-7	TRBD1	TRBV4-2	CASSQGTVSSYEQYF	TGTGCCAGCAGCCAGGGGACAGTTAGCTCCTACGAGCAGTACTTC
once	TRBJ2-3	-	TRBV7-3	CASRPAAGRGADTQYF	TGTGCCAGCAGACCGGCGGCCGGGAGAGGGGCAGATACGCAGTATTTT
-	TRBJ1-2	-	TRBV19	CASSIDRGSSGYTF	TGTGCCAGTAGTATAGATAGGGGATCTTCTGGCTACACCTTC
-	TRBJ2-3	-	TRBV11-2	CASSLRGEGKQYF	TGTGCCAGCAGCTTAAGGGGGGAGGGGAAGCAGTATTTT
-	TRBJ1-2	TRBD1	TRBV6-5	CASRISTGLLSGYTF	TGTGCCAGCAGAATATCGACAGGGCTCCTTTCTGGCTACACCTTC
-	TRBJ1-3	-	TRBV6-2/TRBV6-3	CASSYAVGDSGNTIYF	TGTGCCAGCAGTTATGCCGTAGGAGACTCTGGAAACACCATATATTTT
-	TRBJ2-7	-	TRBV25-1	CASSAGRRQYF	TGTGCCAGCAGTGCTGGGAGACGGCAGTACTTC
-	TRBJ1-1	-	TRBV5-1	CASSLSGVGGGNTEAFF	TGCGCCAGCAGCCTGTCCGGGGTGGGGGGTGGAAACACTGAAGCTTTCTTT
once	TRBJ2-7	-	TRBV12-3/TRBV12-4	CASSFGYEQYF	TGTGCCAGCAGTTTCGGGTACGAGCAGTACTTC
-	TRBJ2-2	-	TRBV10-3	CAIKSSGRAGELFF	TGTGCCATCAAGTCATCAGGGCGAGCCGGGGAGCTGTTTTTT
-	TRBJ2-6	-	TRBV19	CASSMSFSGANVLTF	TGTGCCAGTAGTATGTCATTCTCTGGGGCCAACGTCCTGACTTTC
-	TRBJ1-2	-	TRBV6-5	CASRRSRTAYGYTF	TGTGCCAGCAGAAGATCCCGGACAGCCTATGGCTACACCTTC
-	TRBJ2-3	TRBD1	TRBV24-1	CATRAGTQGRTDTQYF	TGTGCCACCAGGGCCGGGACACAGGGGAGAACAGATACGCAGTATTTT
once	TRBJ2-1	-	TRBV7-9	CASSFSIVRDEQFF	TGTGCCAGCAGCTTTAGTATAGTGCGGGATGAGCAGTTCTTC
-	TRBJ2-7	TRBD2	TRBV7-2	CASSFPAGGPREQYF	TGTGCCAGCAGCTTTCCAGCGGGAGGGCCTCGGGAGCAGTACTTC
few	TRBJ2-2	TRBD2	TRBV7-2	CASSLSGRVNTGELFF	TGTGCCAGCAGCTTAAGCGGGAGAGTGAACACCGGGGAGCTGTTTTTT
-	TRBJ1-1	-	TRBV11-2	CASSLGHRVEAFF	TGTGCCAGCAGCTTAGGCCACAGGGTTGAAGCTTTCTTT
-	TRBJ2-3	TRBD2	TRBV28	CASSSSGREDTQYF	TGTGCCAGCAGTTCTAGCGGGAGGGAAGATACGCAGTATTTT
-	TRBJ1-5	-	TRBV2	CASSVTTYSNQPQHF	TGTGCCAGCAGTGTAACCACTTATAGCAATCAGCCCCAGCATTTT
few	TRBJ2-7	TRBD1	TRBV6-2/TRBV6-3	CASSSTGTTYEQYF	TGTGCCAGCAGTTCGACAGGGACCACCTACGAGCAGTACTTC
few	TRBJ1-1	-	TRBV20-1	CSASGGSGTEAFF	TGCAGTGCTAGTGGTGGGTCGGGCACTGAAGCTTTCTTT
-	TRBJ1-5	-	TRBV27	CASSSHRGEQPQHF	TGTGCCAGCAGTTCCCACCGAGGCGAGCAGCCCCAGCATTTT
once	TRBJ2-1	TRBD1	TRBV5-1	CASSQGQGRSLNEQFF	TGCGCCAGCAGCCAGGGACAGGGGAGGTCCCTCAATGAGCAGTTCTTC
-	TRBJ1-5	-	TRBV2	CASSEEYNQPQHF	TGTGCCAGCAGTGAGGAGTACAATCAGCCCCAGCATTTT
once	TRBJ2-1	TRBD1	TRBV2	CASSVDRGANNEQFF	TGTGCCAGCAGTGTTGACAGGGGCGCAAACAATGAGCAGTTCTTC
-	TRBJ1-1	TRBD1	TRBV6-2/TRBV6-3	CASSPDRASTEAFF	TGTGCCAGCAGCCCCGACAGGGCCAGCACTGAAGCTTTCTTT
-	TRBJ2-2	TRBD1	TRBV11-2	CASSARTGADEELFF	TGTGCCAGCAGCGCTCGGACAGGGGCGGACGAGGAGCTGTTTTTT
once	TRBJ2-5	-	TRBV7-7	CASSLGSVVETQYF	TGTGCCAGCAGCTTAGGATCGGTTGTGGAGACCCAGTACTTC
-	TRBJ1-2	-	TRBV27	CASSTRGGEAYGYTF	TGTGCCAGTTCCACGCGGGGGGGCGAGGCCTATGGCTACACCTTC
-	TRBJ2-5	TRBD1	TRBV6-5	CASSPGGTGERAQYF	TGTGCCAGCAGCCCAGGAGGGACAGGAGAAAGGGCCCAGTACTTC
-	TRBJ1-3	-	TRBV13	CASSPYRASGNTIYF	TGTGCCAGCAGCCCCTACAGGGCCTCTGGAAACACCATATATTTT
few	TRBJ2-7	-	TRBV5-1	CASSFVGLTYEQYF	TGCGCCAGCAGCTTTGTTGGCCTGACCTACGAGCAGTACTTC
once	TRBJ2-1	TRBD1	TRBV7-9	CASSRQGMGSYNEQFF	TGTGCCAGCAGCCGACAGGGGATGGGCTCCTACAATGAGCAGTTCTTC
-	TRBJ2-7	-	TRBV27	CASSFVPPREQYF	TGTGCCAGCAGTTTTGTCCCCCCTAGAGAGCAGTACTTC
-	TRBJ1-2	TRBD1	TRBV19	CASTRDRESYGYTF	TGTGCCAGTACTCGGGACAGGGAAAGCTATGGCTACACCTTC
once	TRBJ2-5	-	TRBV7-9	CASSSKVVRDKQETQYF	TGTGCCAGCAGCTCTAAGGTCGTCCGGGACAAACAAGAGACCCAGTACTTC
-	TRBJ1-1	-	TRBV19	CASKASVRKNTEAFF	TGTGCCAGTAAAGCGTCGGTGCGCAAGAACACTGAAGCTTTCTTT
-	TRBJ1-6	TRBD1	TRBV6-5	CASSLLTGESSPLHF	TGTGCCAGCAGCTTACTAACAGGGGAAAGTTCACCCCTCCACTTT
-	TRBJ2-5	TRBD2	TRBV6-5	CASRPGTSKETQYF	TGTGCCAGCAGACCCGGGACTAGCAAGGAGACCCAGTACTTC
-	TRBJ1-1	TRBD1	TRBV2	CASSRSGTGFLTEAFF	TGTGCCAGCAGCCGATCCGGGACAGGGTTCCTCACTGAAGCTTTCTTT
-	TRBJ2-1	TRBD2	TRBV7-3	CASSPRLAGGNEQFF	TGTGCCAGCAGCCCCAGGTTAGCGGGTGGCAATGAGCAGTTCTTC
-	TRBJ1-2	TRBD1	TRBV4-1	CASSQPSDRARNGYTF	TGCGCCAGCAGCCAACCAAGCGACAGGGCCAGGAATGGCTACACCTTC
-	TRBJ2-5	-	TRBV9	CASSAGHNKQETQYF	TGTGCCAGCAGCGCGGGACACAATAAGCAAGAGACCCAGTACTTC
-	TRBJ1-2	-	TRBV2	CASSGFVAVGYTF	TGTGCCAGCAGTGGTTTTGTTGCAGTTGGCTACACCTTC
-	TRBJ2-7	-	TRBV27	CASKPVAGSYEQYF	TGTGCCAGCAAACCGGTCGCAGGGTCCTACGAGCAGTACTTC